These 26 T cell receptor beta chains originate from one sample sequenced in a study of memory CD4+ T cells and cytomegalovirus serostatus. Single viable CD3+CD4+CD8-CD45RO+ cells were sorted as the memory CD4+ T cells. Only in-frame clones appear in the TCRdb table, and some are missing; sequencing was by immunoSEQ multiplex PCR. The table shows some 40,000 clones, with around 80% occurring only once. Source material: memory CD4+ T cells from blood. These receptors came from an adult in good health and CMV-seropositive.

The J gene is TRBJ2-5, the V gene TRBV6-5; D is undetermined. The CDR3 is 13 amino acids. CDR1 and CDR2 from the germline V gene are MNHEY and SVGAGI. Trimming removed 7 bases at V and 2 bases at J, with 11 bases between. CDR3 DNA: TGTGCCAGCATAGGGCCCCCTCAAGAGACCCAGTACTTC. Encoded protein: CASIGPPQETQYF.

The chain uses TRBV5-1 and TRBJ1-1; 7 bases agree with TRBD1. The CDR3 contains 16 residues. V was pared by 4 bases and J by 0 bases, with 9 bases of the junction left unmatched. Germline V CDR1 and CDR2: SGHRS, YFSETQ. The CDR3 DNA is TGCGCCAGCAGCCCGGGTGACAGGGAAATGAACACTGAAGCTTTCTTT. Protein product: CASSPGDREMNTEAFF.

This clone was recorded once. DNA for the CDR3: TGCGCCAGCAGCTCCTCCGGTGGCGATACGCAGTATTTT. This sequence encodes CASSSSGGDTQYF. The chain has TRBV5-1 and TRBJ2-3; unclear D gene. The V gene's germline CDR1 is SGHRS and CDR2 YFSETQ. The CDR3 length is 13 residues. Trimming shortened V by 3 bases and J by 6 bases, and 11 bases separated the two germline ends.

The CDR3 nucleotides read TGTGCCAGCAGCTGGGGACTAGCGGGAACCTACGAGCAGTACTTC. Encoded protein: CASSWGLAGTYEQYF. The rearrangement links TRBV7-8 to TRBJ2-7; 13 nucleotides match TRBD2. CDR3 length: 15 amino acids. Unmatched junction bases numbered 2, after V lost 4 bases and J lost 2 bases. Per the germline V gene, CDR1 is SGHVS and CDR2 is FQNEAQ.

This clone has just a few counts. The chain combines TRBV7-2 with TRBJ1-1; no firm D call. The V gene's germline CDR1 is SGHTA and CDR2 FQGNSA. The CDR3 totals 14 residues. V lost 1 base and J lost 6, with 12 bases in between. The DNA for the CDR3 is TGTGCCAGCAGCTTAGTGATTGGAGGCGCTGAAGCTTTCTTT. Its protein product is CASSLVIGGAEAFF. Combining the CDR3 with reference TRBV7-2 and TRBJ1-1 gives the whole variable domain GAGVSQSPSNKVTEKGKDVELRCDPISGHTALYWYRQSLGQGLEFLIYFQGNSAPDKSGLPSDRFSAERTGGSVSTLTIQRTQQEDSAVYLCASSLVIGGAEAFFGQGTRLTVV.

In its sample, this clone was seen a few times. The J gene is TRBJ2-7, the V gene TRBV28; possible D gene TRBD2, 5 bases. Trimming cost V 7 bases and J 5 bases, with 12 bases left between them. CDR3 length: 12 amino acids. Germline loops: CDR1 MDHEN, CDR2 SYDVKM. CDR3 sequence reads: CASNIPGNEQYF. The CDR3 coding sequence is TGTGCCAGCAACATCCCGGGGAACGAGCAGTACTTC. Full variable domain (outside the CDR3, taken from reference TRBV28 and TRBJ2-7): DVKVTQSSRYLVKRTGEKVFLECVQDMDHENMFWYRQDPGLGLRLIYFSYDVKMKEKGDIPEGYSVSREKKERFSLILESASTNQTSMYLCASNIPGNEQYFGPGTRLTVT.

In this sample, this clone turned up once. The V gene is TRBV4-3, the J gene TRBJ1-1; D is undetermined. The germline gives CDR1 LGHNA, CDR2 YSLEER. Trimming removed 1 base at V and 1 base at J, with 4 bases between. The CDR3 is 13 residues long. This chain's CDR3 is CASSQVGNTEAFF. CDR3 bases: TGCGCCAGCAGCCAAGTCGGGAACACTGAAGCTTTCTTT.

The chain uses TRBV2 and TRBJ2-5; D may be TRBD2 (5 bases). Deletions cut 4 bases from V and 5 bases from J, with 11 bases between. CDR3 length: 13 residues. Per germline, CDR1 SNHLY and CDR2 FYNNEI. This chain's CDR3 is CASSARGPETQYF. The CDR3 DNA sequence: TGTGCCAGCAGTGCTCGGGGTCCCGAGACCCAGTACTTC.

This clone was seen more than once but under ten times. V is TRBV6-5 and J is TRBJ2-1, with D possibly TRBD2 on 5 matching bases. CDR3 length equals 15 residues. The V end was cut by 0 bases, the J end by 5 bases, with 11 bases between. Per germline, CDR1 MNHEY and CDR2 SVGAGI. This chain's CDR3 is CASSYSWRTHNEQFF. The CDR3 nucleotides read TGTGCCAGCAGTTACTCGTGGAGGACCCACAATGAGCAGTTCTTC.

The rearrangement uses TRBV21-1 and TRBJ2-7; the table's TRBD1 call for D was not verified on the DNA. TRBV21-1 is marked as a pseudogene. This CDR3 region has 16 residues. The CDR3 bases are TGTGGATGCCCCCAACTGCCGGGACAGGGGTCCTACGAGCAGTACTTC. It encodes CGCPQLPGQGSYEQYF.

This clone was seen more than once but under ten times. The DNA for the CDR3 is TGCGCCAGCGGGCCTGGTGGGAGACCCTTGGATGAGCAGTTCTTC. Protein: CASGPGGRPLDEQFF. The chain uses TRBV5-1 and TRBJ2-1, with a tentative D call TRBD2 (5 bases). This CDR3 contains 15 residues. V lost 7 bases, J lost 8 bases, and 22 bases lay in between. Germline V lookup: CDR1 SGHRS, CDR2 YFSETQ. Full variable domain (rest looked up from reference TRBV5-1 and TRBJ2-1): KAGVTQTPRYLIKTRGQQVTLSCSPISGHRSVSWYQQTPGQGLQFLFEYFSETQRNKGNFPGRFSGRQFSNSRSEMNVSTLELGDSALYLCASGPGGRPLDEQFFGPGTRLTVL.

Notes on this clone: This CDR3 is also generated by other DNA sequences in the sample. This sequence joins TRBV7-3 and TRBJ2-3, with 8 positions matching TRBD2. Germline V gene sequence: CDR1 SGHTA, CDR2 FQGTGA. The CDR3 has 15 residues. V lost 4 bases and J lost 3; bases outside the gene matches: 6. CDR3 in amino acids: CASSWAGGGTDTQYF. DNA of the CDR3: TGTGCCAGCAGCTGGGCGGGGGGCGGTACAGATACGCAGTATTTT.

The CDR3 DNA reads TGCGCCAGCAGCCAAGATGGGCTAGCGGGGGAGACCCAGTACTTC. Amino acids: CASSQDGLAGETQYF. V gene TRBV4-1 combines with J gene TRBJ2-5, with 9 positions matching TRBD2. The V gene's germline CDR1 is MGHRA and CDR2 YSYEKL. Germline trimming cut 0 bases from V and 5 bases from J; bases unmatched to any gene: 4. The CDR3 runs to 15 residues.

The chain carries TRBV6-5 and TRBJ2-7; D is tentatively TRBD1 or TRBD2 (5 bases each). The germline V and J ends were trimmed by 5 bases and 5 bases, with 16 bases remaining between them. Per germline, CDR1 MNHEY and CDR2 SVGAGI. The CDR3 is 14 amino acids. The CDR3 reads CASSEKGRGDEQYF. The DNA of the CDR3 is TGTGCCAGCAGTGAAAAGGGGAGAGGTGACGAGCAGTACTTC.

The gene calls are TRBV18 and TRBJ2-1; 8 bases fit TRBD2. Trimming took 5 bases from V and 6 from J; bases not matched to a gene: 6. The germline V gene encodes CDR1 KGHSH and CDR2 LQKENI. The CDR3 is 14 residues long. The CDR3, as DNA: TGTGCCAGCTCATCGGGACTAGATACCAATGAGCAGTTCTTC. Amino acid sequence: CASSSGLDTNEQFF.

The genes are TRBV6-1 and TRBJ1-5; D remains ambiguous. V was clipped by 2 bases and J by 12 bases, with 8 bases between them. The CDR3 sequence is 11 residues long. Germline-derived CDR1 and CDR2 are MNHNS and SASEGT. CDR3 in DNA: TGTGCCAGCAGTGAAAACCTGGGCCAGCATTTT. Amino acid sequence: CASSENLGQHF.

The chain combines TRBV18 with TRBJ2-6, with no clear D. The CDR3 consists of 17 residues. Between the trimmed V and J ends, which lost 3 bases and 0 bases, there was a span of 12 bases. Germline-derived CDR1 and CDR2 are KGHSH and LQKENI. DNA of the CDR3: TGTGCCAGCTCACCCGGCGCCACAAGCTCTGGGGCCAACGTCCTGACTTTC. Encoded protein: CASSPGATSSGANVLTF.

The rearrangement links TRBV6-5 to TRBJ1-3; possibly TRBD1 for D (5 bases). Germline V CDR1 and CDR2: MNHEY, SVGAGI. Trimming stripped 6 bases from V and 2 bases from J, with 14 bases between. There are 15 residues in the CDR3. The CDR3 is CASSQGTFPGNTIYF. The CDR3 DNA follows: TGTGCCAGCAGCCAAGGGACTTTCCCTGGAAACACCATATATTTT.

The CDR3 DNA follows: TGTGCCAGCGGAGACGGTGGGGTTAAGCCCCAGCATTTT. It is translated as CASGDGGVKPQHF. V and J are TRBV2 and TRBJ1-5; no clear D gene. Trimming took off 8 bases at V and 8 bases at J, with 16 bases between the two ends. CDR1 SNHLY and CDR2 FYNNEI come from the germline V gene. This CDR3 spans 13 amino acids.

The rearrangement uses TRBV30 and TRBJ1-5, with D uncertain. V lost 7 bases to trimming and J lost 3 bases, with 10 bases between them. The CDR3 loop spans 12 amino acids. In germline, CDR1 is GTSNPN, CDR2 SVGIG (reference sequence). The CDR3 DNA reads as TGTGCCTTCGATAAAGACAATCAGCCCCAGCATTTT. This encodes CAFDKDNQPQHF. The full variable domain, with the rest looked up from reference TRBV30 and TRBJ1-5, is SQTIHQWPATLVQPVGSPLSLECTVEGTSNPNLYWYRQAAGRGLQLLFYSVGIGQISSEVPQNLSASRPQDRQFILSSKKLLLSDSGFYLCAFDKDNQPQHFGDGTRLSIL.

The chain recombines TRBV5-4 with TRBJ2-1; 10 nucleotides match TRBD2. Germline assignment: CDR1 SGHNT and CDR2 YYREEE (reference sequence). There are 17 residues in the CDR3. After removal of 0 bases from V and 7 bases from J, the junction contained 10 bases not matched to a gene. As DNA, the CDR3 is TGTGCCAGCAGCTTGGCTAGCGGGGGAGGTCGGGGAAATGAGCAGTTCTTC. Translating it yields CASSLASGGGRGNEQFF.

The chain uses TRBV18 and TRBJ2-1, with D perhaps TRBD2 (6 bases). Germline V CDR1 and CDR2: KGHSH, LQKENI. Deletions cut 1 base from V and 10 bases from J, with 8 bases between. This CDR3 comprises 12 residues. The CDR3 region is CASSPRLAEQFF. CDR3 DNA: TGTGCCAGCTCACCACGGCTAGCGGAGCAGTTCTTC.

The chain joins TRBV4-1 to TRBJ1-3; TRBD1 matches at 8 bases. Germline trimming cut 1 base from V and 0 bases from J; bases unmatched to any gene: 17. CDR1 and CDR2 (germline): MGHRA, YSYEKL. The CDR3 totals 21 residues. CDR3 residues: CASSQVGAPGTGTISGNTIYF. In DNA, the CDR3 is TGCGCCAGCAGCCAAGTAGGGGCCCCCGGGACAGGAACCATCTCTGGAAACACCATATATTTT.

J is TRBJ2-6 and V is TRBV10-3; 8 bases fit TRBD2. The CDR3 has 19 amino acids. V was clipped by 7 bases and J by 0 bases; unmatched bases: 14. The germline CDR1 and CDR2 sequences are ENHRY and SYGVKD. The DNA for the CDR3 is TGTGCCATCACGGGGGGGGAGGGGCGACGAGGCTCTGGGGCCAACGTCCTGACTTTC. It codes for CAITGGEGRRGSGANVLTF.

In DNA form, the CDR3 reads TGCGCCAGCAGCCAAGACAGGGCGAGGAGGACTGAAGCTTTCTTT. It yields the protein CASSQDRARRTEAFF. The chain links TRBV4-1 to TRBJ1-1; a possible D gene is TRBD1 (5 bases). Deletions cut 0 bases from V and 5 bases from J, with 13 bases between. Germline V gene lookup returns CDR1 MGHRA and CDR2 YSYEKL. The CDR3 totals 15 residues.

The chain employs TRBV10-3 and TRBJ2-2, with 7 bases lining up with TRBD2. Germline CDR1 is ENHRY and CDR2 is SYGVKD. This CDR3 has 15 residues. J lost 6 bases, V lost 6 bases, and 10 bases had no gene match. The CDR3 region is CAISGLGQDPGELFF. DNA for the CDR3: TGTGCCATCAGCGGACTAGGCCAAGACCCCGGGGAGCTGTTTTTT.